Listed below are T cell receptor beta chains from one sample, sequenced in a study of beta chain features in type 1 diabetes. Data came from immunoSEQ multiplex PCR; TCRdb stores just in-frame clones and leaves some out. The sample records 200,000 to 250,000 clones, roughly 13% being singletons. Sequencing used naive CD4+ T cells from blood. The source is a woman aged 40 to 50 in good health. Each CDR3 is given with its conserved first and last residue. Fields, in order: clone size, V gene, J gene, D gene, CDR3 protein, CDR3 DNA. D genes are given only for firm matches. Rows may omit the clone size; those that give it use once, few, many or a size class.

size: few; V: TRBV18; J: TRBJ1-1; D: -; CDR3: CASSRGSGLAFF; DNA: TGTGCCAGCTCCCGCGGTTCAGGGTTGGCTTTCTTT
size: few; V: TRBV9; J: TRBJ2-3; D: TRBD2; CDR3: CASSVEASGGYTDTQYF; DNA: TGTGCCAGCAGCGTAGAAGCTAGCGGGGGGTACACAGATACGCAGTATTTT
size: few; V: TRBV20-1; J: TRBJ2-7; D: -; CDR3: CSAGGQLEQYF; DNA: TGCAGTGCCGGGGGGCAGCTCGAGCAGTACTTC
size: -; V: TRBV7-7; J: TRBJ2-2; D: -; CDR3: CASSLDTVTGELFF; DNA: TGTGCTAGCAGCTTAGACACCGTCACCGGGGAGCTGTTTTTT
size: few; V: TRBV7-9; J: TRBJ2-7; D: -; CDR3: CASSLEWGDEQYF; DNA: TGTGCCAGCAGCTTAGAATGGGGGGACGAGCAGTACTTC
size: few; V: TRBV19; J: TRBJ1-6; D: TRBD1; CDR3: CASSRQGDFSPLHF; DNA: TGTGCCAGTAGTAGACAGGGGGACTTTTCACCCCTCCACTTT
size: few; V: TRBV29-1; J: TRBJ2-1; D: TRBD1; CDR3: CSVDRGQGRDEQFF; DNA: TGCAGCGTTGATAGGGGACAGGGGAGGGACGAGCAGTTCTTC
size: few; V: TRBV18; J: TRBJ2-1; D: TRBD2; CDR3: CASSPIRGGLGNEQFF; DNA: TGTGCCAGCTCACCAATCCGGGGGGGCCTAGGGAATGAGCAGTTCTTC
size: -; V: TRBV7-2; J: TRBJ2-7; D: TRBD1; CDR3: CASSPRDRASYEQYF; DNA: TGTGCCAGCAGCCCCCGGGACAGGGCTTCCTACGAGCAGTACTTC
size: once; V: TRBV7-9; J: TRBJ1-1; D: -; CDR3: CASSLAALFRGNTEAFF; DNA: TGTGCCAGCAGCTTAGCCGCACTATTCCGGGGGAACACTGAAGCTTTCTTT
size: -; V: TRBV6-1; J: TRBJ1-4; D: TRBD1; CDR3: CASSEVIQGAGKLFF; DNA: TGTGCCAGCAGTGAAGTAATACAGGGGGCGGGAAAACTGTTTTTT
size: -; V: TRBV23-1; J: TRBJ2-5; D: -; CDR3: CASSQHLRTNREQETQYF; DNA: TGCGCCAGCAGTCAACACCTCCGAACAAACAGGGAACAAGAGACCCAGTACTTC
size: few; V: TRBV2; J: TRBJ1-1; D: TRBD1; CDR3: CASRTGTGNTEAFF; DNA: TGTGCCAGCAGAACCGGGACAGGCAACACTGAAGCTTTCTTT
size: -; V: TRBV5-1; J: TRBJ1-1; D: -; CDR3: CASSSGLRPFPGTEAFF; DNA: TGCGCCAGCAGCTCGGGACTTCGGCCATTCCCCGGCACTGAAGCTTTCTTT
size: -; V: TRBV6-1; J: TRBJ2-7; D: -; CDR3: CASSEADNSYEQYF; DNA: TGTGCCAGCAGTGAAGCGGACAACTCCTACGAGCAGTACTTC
size: -; V: TRBV5-1; J: TRBJ2-5; D: TRBD2; CDR3: CASSLGLAERGETQYF; DNA: TGCGCCAGCAGCTTGGGACTAGCGGAAAGAGGGGAGACCCAGTACTTC
size: -; V: TRBV29-1; J: TRBJ1-1; D: TRBD1; CDR3: CSAKDRVITEAFF; DNA: TGCAGCGCAAAAGACAGGGTGATCACTGAAGCTTTCTTT
size: many; V: TRBV10-3; J: TRBJ2-5; D: -; CDR3: CATAGQETQYF; DNA: TGTGCCACGGCGGGGCAGGAGACCCAGTACTTC
size: few; V: TRBV4-1; J: TRBJ1-4; D: -; CDR3: CASSLGHAEKLFF; DNA: TGCGCCAGCAGCCTCGGACACGCTGAAAAACTGTTTTTT
size: few; V: TRBV18; J: TRBJ1-1; D: -; CDR3: CASSPPGGNQNTEAFF; DNA: TGTGCCAGCTCACCACCGGGAGGAAACCAGAACACTGAAGCTTTCTTT
size: -; V: TRBV19; J: TRBJ2-1; D: -; CDR3: CASSQTGFFYNEQFF; DNA: TGTGCCAGTAGTCAAACAGGTTTCTTCTACAATGAGCAGTTCTTC
size: -; V: TRBV2; J: TRBJ2-7; D: TRBD1; CDR3: CASSGGQRLFQYF; DNA: TGTGCCAGCAGTGGGGGACAGAGGCTATTTCAGTACTTC
size: -; V: TRBV2; J: TRBJ2-7; D: -; CDR3: CASSVVLGSDYEQYF; DNA: TGTGCCAGCAGTGTAGTTTTGGGCAGTGATTACGAGCAGTACTTC
size: -; V: TRBV7-8; J: TRBJ2-3; D: -; CDR3: CASSLGTVTDTQYF; DNA: TGTGCCAGCAGCTTAGGGACAGTAACAGATACGCAGTATTTT
size: -; V: TRBV18; J: TRBJ1-2; D: TRBD1; CDR3: CASSPGQGVDGYTF; DNA: TGTGCCAGCTCGCCGGGACAGGGGGTTGATGGCTACACCTTC
size: -; V: TRBV13; J: TRBJ2-5; D: -; CDR3: CASSLNVETQYF; DNA: TGTGCCAGCAGCCTAAACGTGGAGACCCAGTACTTC
size: -; V: TRBV18; J: TRBJ2-7; D: TRBD1; CDR3: CASSPGTVSYEQYF; DNA: TGTGCCAGCTCACCAGGGACAGTCTCCTACGAGCAGTACTTC
size: few; V: TRBV5-1; J: TRBJ2-5; D: -; CDR3: CASSLAGRGNAETQYF; DNA: TGCGCCAGCAGCTTGGCCGGGCGGGGTAACGCGGAGACCCAGTACTTC
size: -; V: TRBV5-1; J: TRBJ2-7; D: -; CDR3: CASSRGGVNEQYF; DNA: TGCGCCAGCAGCCGCGGGGGCGTCAACGAGCAGTACTTC
size: -; V: TRBV2; J: TRBJ1-4; D: -; CDR3: CASIYAQATNEKLFF; DNA: TGTGCCAGCATTTACGCTCAGGCAACTAATGAAAAACTGTTTTTT
size: few; V: TRBV9; J: TRBJ1-1; D: -; CDR3: CASSVVPGGDFMNTEAFF; DNA: TGTGCCAGCAGCGTAGTACCCGGGGGGGATTTCATGAACACTGAAGCTTTCTTT
size: -; V: TRBV29-1; J: TRBJ1-2; D: -; CDR3: CSVGGQTATNYGYTF; DNA: TGCAGCGTTGGTGGACAGACAGCGACAAACTATGGCTACACCTTC
size: -; V: TRBV5-4; J: TRBJ2-1; D: -; CDR3: CASSPTRAANNEQFF; DNA: TGTGCCAGCAGCCCAACTAGGGCCGCCAACAATGAGCAGTTCTTC
size: -; V: TRBV27; J: TRBJ1-2; D: -; CDR3: CASSVLAGAIGGYTF; DNA: TGTGCCAGCAGTGTCCTGGCGGGGGCAATAGGGGGCTACACCTTC
size: few; V: TRBV19; J: TRBJ1-1; D: TRBD1; CDR3: CASSITGTGGMNTEAFF; DNA: TGTGCCAGTAGTATTACCGGGACAGGGGGCATGAACACTGAAGCTTTCTTT
size: -; V: TRBV5-4; J: TRBJ2-1; D: -; CDR3: CASSSRGPRDEQFF; DNA: TGTGCCAGCAGCTCCCGGGGTCCCCGGGATGAGCAGTTCTTC
size: few; V: TRBV19; J: TRBJ1-2; D: -; CDR3: CASRRTVSYGYTF; DNA: TGTGCCAGTAGGCGGACAGTCAGCTATGGCTACACCTTC
size: -; V: TRBV29-1; J: TRBJ1-1; D: -; CDR3: CSVGSFMGGDTEAFF; DNA: TGCAGCGTTGGGTCGTTTATGGGAGGGGACACTGAAGCTTTCTTT
size: few; V: TRBV6-1; J: TRBJ2-1; D: TRBD2; CDR3: CASSGASGTSGGYEQFF; DNA: TGTGCCAGCAGTGGGGCATCCGGGACTAGCGGGGGCTATGAGCAGTTCTTC
size: -; V: TRBV5-1; J: TRBJ1-3; D: -; CDR3: CASSLAAAGAGNTIYF; DNA: TGCGCCAGCAGCTTGGCAGCGGCCGGGGCTGGAAACACCATATATTTT
size: few; V: TRBV5-4; J: TRBJ1-2; D: -; CDR3: CASGGGGWDGYTF; DNA: TGTGCCAGCGGCGGAGGAGGGTGGGATGGCTACACCTTC
size: few; V: TRBV18; J: TRBJ2-7; D: -; CDR3: CASSPGGNYEQYF; DNA: TGTGCCAGCTCACCCGGAGGGAATTACGAGCAGTACTTC
size: few; V: TRBV18; J: TRBJ2-1; D: -; CDR3: CASSSGSPLEQFF; DNA: TGTGCCAGCTCATCCGGGTCCCCCCTTGAGCAGTTCTTC
size: few; V: TRBV18; J: TRBJ1-2; D: -; CDR3: CASSPPPAGPGGYTF; DNA: TGTGCCAGCTCACCACCTCCCGCAGGCCCCGGTGGCTACACCTTC
size: few; V: TRBV19; J: TRBJ1-5; D: TRBD1; CDR3: CASSRGFDRENQPQHF; DNA: TGTGCCAGTAGTAGGGGGTTCGACAGGGAAAATCAGCCCCAGCATTTT
size: few; V: TRBV7-2; J: TRBJ2-7; D: TRBD2; CDR3: CASSLPRRAGGNYYEQYF; DNA: TGTGCCAGCAGCTTACCCCGGAGAGCGGGGGGCAACTATTACGAGCAGTACTTC
size: -; V: TRBV11-2; J: TRBJ2-1; D: TRBD2; CDR3: CASNPLGGAPGNEQFF; DNA: TGTGCCAGCAACCCCCTCGGGGGGGCCCCCGGCAATGAGCAGTTCTTC
size: -; V: TRBV7-9; J: TRBJ1-4; D: -; CDR3: CASSRGRGTNEKLFF; DNA: TGTGCCAGCAGCCGAGGTCGGGGAACGAATGAAAAACTGTTTTTT
size: few; V: TRBV5-6; J: TRBJ1-3; D: -; CDR3: CASSLAPGPSGNTIYF; DNA: TGTGCCAGCAGCTTGGCACCAGGGCCCTCTGGAAACACCATATATTTT
size: -; V: TRBV7-9; J: TRBJ1-2; D: -; CDR3: CASKRGGNYGYTF; DNA: TGTGCCAGCAAAAGGGGAGGAAACTATGGCTACACCTTC
size: few; V: TRBV2; J: TRBJ2-1; D: TRBD2; CDR3: CASRPGLAGLWNEQFF; DNA: TGTGCCAGCAGACCGGGGCTAGCGGGCTTATGGAATGAGCAGTTCTTC
size: -; V: TRBV18; J: TRBJ2-1; D: -; CDR3: CASSPGVVYNEQFF; DNA: TGTGCCAGCTCACCAGGAGTAGTCTACAATGAGCAGTTCTTC
size: -; V: TRBV4-1; J: TRBJ1-1; D: TRBD1; CDR3: CASSQVGQGATEAFF; DNA: TGCGCCAGCAGCCAAGTGGGGCAGGGGGCCACTGAAGCTTTCTTT
size: few; V: TRBV4-3; J: TRBJ1-5; D: -; CDR3: CASSQTRTYSNQPQHF; DNA: TGCGCCAGCAGCCAAACTCGGACATATAGCAATCAGCCCCAGCATTTT
size: few; V: TRBV5-4; J: TRBJ1-2; D: TRBD1; CDR3: CASSSMETGAYGYTF; DNA: TGTGCCAGCAGCTCGATGGAGACAGGGGCCTATGGCTACACCTTC